This TCR beta chain was captured by sequencing in a study of Ad26.COV2.S vaccination and SARS-CoV-2 variants. Study in general: Into the muscle, Ad26.COV2.S was dosed once or twice, 56 days apart. Points from the study as a whole: Non-spike TCR breadth showed similarity between vaccine and placebo recipients. Responses of spike-specific T cells (both CD8+ and CD4+) reportedly showed substantial breadth after vaccination. Measurements of TCR breadth and depth may have given underestimates of the total T cell responses.

Treatment noted: some 20 received Ad26.COV2.S at low or high dose, single or two shots; about 5 received placebo; per-sample allocation not given. The study sampled participants on day 63 after the first vaccine or placebo injection. In regard to this clone: Its antigen is still unknown.

The table came from immunoSEQ multiplex PCR; TCRdb's copy has only in-frame clones and leaves some out. The sample records 400,000 to 500,000 clones, roughly 88% being singletons. The CDR3 consists of 12 residues. Germline V gene lookup returns CDR1 WNHNN and CDR2 SYGVQD (reference sequence). Trimming left V 6 bases short and J 1 base short, with 7 bases between. The source was peripheral blood, collected in a trial of Ad26.COV2.S vaccine versus placebo. This chain links TRBV10-1 with TRBJ2-7; possible D gene TRBD2, 6 bases. This receptor was obtained from a person aged 18-65 years who received the Ad26.COV2.S COVID-19 vaccine or a placebo. Here the CDR3 reads CASSAGSYEQYF. The DNA for the CDR3 is TGCGCCAGCAGCGCGGGATCCTACGAGCAGTACTTC.